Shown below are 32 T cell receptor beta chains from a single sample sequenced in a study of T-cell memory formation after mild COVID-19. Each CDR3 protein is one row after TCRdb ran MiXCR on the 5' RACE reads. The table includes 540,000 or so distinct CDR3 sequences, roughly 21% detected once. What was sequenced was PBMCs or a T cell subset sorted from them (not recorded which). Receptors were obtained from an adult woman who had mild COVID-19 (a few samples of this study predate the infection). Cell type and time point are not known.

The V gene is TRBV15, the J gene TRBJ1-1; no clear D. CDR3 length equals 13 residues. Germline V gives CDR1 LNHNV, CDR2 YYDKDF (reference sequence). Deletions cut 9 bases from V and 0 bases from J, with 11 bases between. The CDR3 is CATRHLMNTEAFF. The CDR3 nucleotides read TGTGCCACTAGACACCTTATGAACACTGAAGCTTTCTTT.

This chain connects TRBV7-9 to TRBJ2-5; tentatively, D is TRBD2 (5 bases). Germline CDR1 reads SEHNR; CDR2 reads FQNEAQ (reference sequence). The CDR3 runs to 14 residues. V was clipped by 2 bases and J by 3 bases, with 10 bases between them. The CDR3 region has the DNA TGTGCCAGCAGCTTAAACACGGGGAAAGAGACCCAGTACTTC. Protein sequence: CASSLNTGKETQYF.

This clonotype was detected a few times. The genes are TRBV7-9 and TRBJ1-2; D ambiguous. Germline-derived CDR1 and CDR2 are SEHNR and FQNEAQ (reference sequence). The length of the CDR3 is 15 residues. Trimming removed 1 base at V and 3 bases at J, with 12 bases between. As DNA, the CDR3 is TGTGCCAGCAGCTTAGGGTATGACTTCGACTATGGCTACACCTTC. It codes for CASSLGYDFDYGYTF.

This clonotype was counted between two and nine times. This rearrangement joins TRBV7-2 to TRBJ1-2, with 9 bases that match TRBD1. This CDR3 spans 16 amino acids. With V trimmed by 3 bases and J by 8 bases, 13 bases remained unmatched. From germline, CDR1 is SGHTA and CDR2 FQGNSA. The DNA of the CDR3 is TGTGCCAGCAGCTTCTCCGGGACAGGGAGTTGGGAAGGCTACACCTTC. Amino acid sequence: CASSFSGTGSWEGYTF.

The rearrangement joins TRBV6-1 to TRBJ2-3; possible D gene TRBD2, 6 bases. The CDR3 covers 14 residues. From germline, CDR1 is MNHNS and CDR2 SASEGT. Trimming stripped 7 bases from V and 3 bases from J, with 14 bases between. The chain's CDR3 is CASTPTRSTDTQYF. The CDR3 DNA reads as TGTGCCAGCACCCCGACTAGGTCAACAGATACGCAGTATTTT.

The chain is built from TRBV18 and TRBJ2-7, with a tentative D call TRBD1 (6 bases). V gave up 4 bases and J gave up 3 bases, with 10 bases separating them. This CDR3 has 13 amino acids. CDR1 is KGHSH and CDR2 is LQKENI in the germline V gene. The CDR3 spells CASSRDTFYEQYF. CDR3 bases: TGTGCCAGCTCACGGGACACATTCTACGAGCAGTACTTC.

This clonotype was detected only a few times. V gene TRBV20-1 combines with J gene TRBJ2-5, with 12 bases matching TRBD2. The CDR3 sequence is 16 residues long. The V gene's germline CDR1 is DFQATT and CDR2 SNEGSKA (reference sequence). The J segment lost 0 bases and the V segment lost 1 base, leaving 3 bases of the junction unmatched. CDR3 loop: CSARGLAGGYQETQYF. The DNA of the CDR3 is TGCAGTGCTAGAGGTCTAGCGGGGGGGTACCAAGAGACCCAGTACTTC.

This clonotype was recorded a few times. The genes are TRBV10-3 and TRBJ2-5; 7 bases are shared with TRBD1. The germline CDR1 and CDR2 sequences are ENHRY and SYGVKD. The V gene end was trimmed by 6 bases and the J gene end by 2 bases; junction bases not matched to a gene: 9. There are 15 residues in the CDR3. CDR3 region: CAIRDPSGGQETQYF. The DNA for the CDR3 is TGTGCCATCAGGGATCCATCAGGGGGACAAGAGACCCAGTACTTC.

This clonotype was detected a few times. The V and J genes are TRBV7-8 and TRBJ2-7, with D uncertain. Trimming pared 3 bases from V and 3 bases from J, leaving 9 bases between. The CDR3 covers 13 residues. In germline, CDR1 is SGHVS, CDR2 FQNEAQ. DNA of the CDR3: TGTGCCAGCAGCTTTGACGGTTACTACGAGCAGTACTTC. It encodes CASSFDGYYEQYF.

The CDR3 bases are TGTGCCACCAGTGATTTAGGGACTAGTACTCAAGAGACCCAGTACTTC. This encodes CATSDLGTSTQETQYF. The chain combines TRBV24-1 with TRBJ2-5; 8 nucleotides align to TRBD2. This CDR3 is 16 amino acids long. Germline values: CDR1 KGHDR, CDR2 SFDVKD. V shed 1 base and J 2 bases; nucleotides not matched to a gene: 5.

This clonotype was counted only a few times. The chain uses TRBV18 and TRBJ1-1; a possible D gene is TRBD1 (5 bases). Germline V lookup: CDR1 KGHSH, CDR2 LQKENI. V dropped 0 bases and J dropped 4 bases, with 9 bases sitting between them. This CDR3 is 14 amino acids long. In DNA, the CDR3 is TGTGCCAGCTCACCACCCGGGGGAAGCACTGAAGCTTTCTTT. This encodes CASSPPGGSTEAFF.

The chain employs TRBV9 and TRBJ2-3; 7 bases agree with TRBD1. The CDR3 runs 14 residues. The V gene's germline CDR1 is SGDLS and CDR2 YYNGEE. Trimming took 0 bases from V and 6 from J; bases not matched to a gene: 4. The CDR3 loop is CASSVAIQGDTQYF. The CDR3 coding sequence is TGTGCCAGCAGCGTAGCTATACAGGGGGATACGCAGTATTTT.

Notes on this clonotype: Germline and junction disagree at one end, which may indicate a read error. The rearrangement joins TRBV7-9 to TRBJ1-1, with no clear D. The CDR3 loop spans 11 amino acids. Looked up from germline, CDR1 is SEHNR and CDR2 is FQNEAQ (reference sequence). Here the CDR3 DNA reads TGTGCCAGCAGCCTAGCAGCTGAAGCTTTCTTT. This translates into CASSLAAEAFF.

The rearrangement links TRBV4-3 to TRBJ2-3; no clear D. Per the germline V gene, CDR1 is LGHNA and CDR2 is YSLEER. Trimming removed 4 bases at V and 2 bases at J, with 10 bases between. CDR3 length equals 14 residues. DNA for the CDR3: TGCGCCAGCAGCCCCCTGGGAATCACAGATACGCAGTATTTT. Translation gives CASSPLGITDTQYF.

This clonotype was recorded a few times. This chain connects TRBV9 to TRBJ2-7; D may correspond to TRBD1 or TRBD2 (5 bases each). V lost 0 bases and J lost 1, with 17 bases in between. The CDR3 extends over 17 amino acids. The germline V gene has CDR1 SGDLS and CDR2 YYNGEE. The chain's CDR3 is CASSVEGTGILSYEQYF. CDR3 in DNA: TGTGCCAGCAGCGTAGAGGGGACGGGGATCCTTTCCTACGAGCAGTACTTC. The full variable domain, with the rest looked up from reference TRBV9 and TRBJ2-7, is DSGVTQTPKHLITATGQRVTLRCSPRSGDLSVYWYQQSLDQGLQFLIQYYNGEERAKGNILERFSAQQFPDLHSELNLSSLELGDSALYFCASSVEGTGILSYEQYFGPGTRLTVT.

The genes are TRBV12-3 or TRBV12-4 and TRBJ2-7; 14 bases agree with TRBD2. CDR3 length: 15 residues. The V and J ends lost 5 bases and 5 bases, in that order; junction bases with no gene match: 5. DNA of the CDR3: TGTGCCAGCAGTCTTCGACTAGCGGGGGGGAACGAGCAGTACTTC. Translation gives CASSLRLAGGNEQYF.

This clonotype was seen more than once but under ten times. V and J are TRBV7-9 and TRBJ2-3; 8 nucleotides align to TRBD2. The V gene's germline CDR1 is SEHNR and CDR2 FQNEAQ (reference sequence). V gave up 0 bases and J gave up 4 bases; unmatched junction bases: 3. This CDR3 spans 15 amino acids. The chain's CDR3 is CASSLASGNADTQYF. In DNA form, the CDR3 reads TGTGCCAGCAGCTTAGCTAGCGGGAACGCAGATACGCAGTATTTT.

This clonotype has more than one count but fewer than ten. CDR3 residues: CASSLMVNTEAFF. Here the CDR3 DNA reads TGTGCCAGCAGTTTGATGGTGAACACTGAAGCTTTCTTT. This chain joins TRBV27 and TRBJ1-1, with no clear D. Germline CDR1 reads MNHEY; CDR2 reads SMNVEV (reference sequence). The V end lost 3 bases, the J end lost 0 bases, and 5 bases lay between the germline ends. The CDR3 is 13 residues long.

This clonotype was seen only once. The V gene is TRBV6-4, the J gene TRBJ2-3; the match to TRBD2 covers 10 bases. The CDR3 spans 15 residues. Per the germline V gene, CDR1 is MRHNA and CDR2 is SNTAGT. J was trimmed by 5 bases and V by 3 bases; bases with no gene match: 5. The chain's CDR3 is CASSELAGEIDTQYF. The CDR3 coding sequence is TGTGCCAGCAGTGAGCTAGCGGGGGAGATAGATACGCAGTATTTT.

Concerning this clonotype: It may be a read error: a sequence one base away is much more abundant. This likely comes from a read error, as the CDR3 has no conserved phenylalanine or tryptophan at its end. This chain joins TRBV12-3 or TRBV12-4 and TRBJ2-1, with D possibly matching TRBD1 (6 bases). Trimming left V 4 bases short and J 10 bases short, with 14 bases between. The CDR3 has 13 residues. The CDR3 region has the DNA TGTGCCAGCAGTTCCCGACAGGTTGGAGAGCAGTTCTTA. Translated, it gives CASSSRQVGEQFL.

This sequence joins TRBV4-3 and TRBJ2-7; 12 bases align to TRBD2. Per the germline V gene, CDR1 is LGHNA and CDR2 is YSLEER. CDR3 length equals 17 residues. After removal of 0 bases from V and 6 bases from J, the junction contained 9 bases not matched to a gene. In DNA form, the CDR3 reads TGCGCCAGCAGCCAAGATCTTTCTAGCGGGAGGGCCGCCGAGCAGTACTTC. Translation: CASSQDLSSGRAAEQYF.

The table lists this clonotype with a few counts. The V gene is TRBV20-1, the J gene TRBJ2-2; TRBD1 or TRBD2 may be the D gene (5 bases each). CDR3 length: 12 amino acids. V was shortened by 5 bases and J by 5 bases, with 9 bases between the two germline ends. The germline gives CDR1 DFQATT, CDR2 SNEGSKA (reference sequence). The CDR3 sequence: CSAGTGTGELFF. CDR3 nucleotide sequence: TGCAGTGCTGGGACGGGTACCGGGGAGCTGTTTTTT.

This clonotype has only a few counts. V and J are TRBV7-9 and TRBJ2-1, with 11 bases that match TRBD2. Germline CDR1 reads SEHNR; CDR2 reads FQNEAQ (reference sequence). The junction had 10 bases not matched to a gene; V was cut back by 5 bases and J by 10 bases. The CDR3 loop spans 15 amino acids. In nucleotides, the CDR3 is TGTGCCAGCAGCCCCCCGGGACTAGCGGCAGAAGAGCAGTTCTTC. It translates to CASSPPGLAAEEQFF.

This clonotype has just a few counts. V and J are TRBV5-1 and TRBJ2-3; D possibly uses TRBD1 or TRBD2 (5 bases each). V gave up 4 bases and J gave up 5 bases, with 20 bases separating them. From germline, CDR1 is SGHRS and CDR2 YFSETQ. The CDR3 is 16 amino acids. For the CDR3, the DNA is TGCGCCAGCAGCCCGCAAGGGCCGGGGCGGCAAGATACGCAGTATTTT. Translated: CASSPQGPGRQDTQYF.

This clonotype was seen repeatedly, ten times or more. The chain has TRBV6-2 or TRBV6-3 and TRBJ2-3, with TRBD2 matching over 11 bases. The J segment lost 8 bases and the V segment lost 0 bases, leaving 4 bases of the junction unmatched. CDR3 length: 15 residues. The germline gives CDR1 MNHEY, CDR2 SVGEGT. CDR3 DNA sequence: TGTGCCAGCAGTTACTCTCGGACTAGCGGGCCTACGCAGTATTTT. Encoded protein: CASSYSRTSGPTQYF.

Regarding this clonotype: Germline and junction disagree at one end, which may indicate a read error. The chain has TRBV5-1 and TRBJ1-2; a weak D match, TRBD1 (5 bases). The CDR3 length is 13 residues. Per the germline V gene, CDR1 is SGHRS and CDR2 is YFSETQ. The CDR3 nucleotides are TGCGCCAGCAGCTTGGAGGGGAACTCTGGCTACACCTTC. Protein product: CASSLEGNSGYTF.

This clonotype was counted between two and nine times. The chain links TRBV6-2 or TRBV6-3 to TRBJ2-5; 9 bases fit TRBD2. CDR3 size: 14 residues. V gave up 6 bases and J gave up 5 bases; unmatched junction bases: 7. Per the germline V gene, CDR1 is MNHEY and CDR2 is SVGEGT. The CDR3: CASRIAGVGETQYF. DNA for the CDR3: TGTGCCAGCAGGATAGCGGGAGTTGGGGAGACCCAGTACTTC.

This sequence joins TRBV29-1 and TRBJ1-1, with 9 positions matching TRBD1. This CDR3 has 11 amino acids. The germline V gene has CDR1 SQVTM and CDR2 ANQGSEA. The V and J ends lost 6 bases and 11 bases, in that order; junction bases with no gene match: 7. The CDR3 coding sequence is TGCAGCGTAAGGACAGGGGCCGCTGCTTTCTTT. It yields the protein CSVRTGAAAFF. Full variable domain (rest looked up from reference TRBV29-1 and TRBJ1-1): SAVISQKPSRDICQRGTSLTIQCQVDSQVTMMFWYRQQPGQSLTLIATANQGSEATYESGFVIDKFPISRPNLTFSTLTVSNMSPEDSSIYLCSVRTGAAAFFGQGTRLTVV.

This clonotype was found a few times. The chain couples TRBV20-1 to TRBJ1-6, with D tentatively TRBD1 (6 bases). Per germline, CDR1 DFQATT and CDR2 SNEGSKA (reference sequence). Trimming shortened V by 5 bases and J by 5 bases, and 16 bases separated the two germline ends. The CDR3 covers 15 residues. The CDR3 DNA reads TGCAGTGCTCGGAGGGGGTTAAGGGATAATTCACCCCTCCACTTT. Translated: CSARRGLRDNSPLHF.

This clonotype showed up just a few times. Here the CDR3 reads CASSLALGKGPGYTF. CDR3 bases: TGTGCCAGCAGCTTGGCGCTAGGTAAAGGGCCTGGCTACACCTTC. The J gene is TRBJ1-2, the V gene TRBV5-5, with D uncertain. The CDR3 consists of 15 residues. CDR1 and CDR2 (germline): SGHKS, YYEKEE (reference sequence). Trimming removed 0 bases from V and 7 bases from J, with 16 bases in between. The full variable domain, its missing parts supplied by reference TRBV5-5 and TRBJ1-2, is DAGVTQSPTHLIKTRGQQVTLRCSPISGHKSVSWYQQVLGQGPQFIFQYYEKEERGRGNFPDRFSARQFPNYSSELNVNALLLGDSALYLCASSLALGKGPGYTFGSGTRLTVV.

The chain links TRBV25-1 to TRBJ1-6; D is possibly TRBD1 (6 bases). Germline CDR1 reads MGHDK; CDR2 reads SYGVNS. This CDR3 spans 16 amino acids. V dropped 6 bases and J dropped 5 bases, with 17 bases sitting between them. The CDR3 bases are TGTGCCAGCAGAGAGACAGGAGTAACTAATAATTCACCCCTCCACTTT. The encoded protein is CASRETGVTNNSPLHF.

The CDR3 DNA reads TGTGCCTGGAAGACCCTAGAAGAGACCCAGTACTTC. Translated, it gives CAWKTLEETQYF. The chain carries TRBV30 and TRBJ2-5; D unclear. Germline CDR1 and CDR2: GTSNPN and SVGIG (reference sequence). Trimming shortened V by 4 bases and J by 3 bases, and 9 bases separated the two germline ends. This CDR3 is 12 amino acids long.